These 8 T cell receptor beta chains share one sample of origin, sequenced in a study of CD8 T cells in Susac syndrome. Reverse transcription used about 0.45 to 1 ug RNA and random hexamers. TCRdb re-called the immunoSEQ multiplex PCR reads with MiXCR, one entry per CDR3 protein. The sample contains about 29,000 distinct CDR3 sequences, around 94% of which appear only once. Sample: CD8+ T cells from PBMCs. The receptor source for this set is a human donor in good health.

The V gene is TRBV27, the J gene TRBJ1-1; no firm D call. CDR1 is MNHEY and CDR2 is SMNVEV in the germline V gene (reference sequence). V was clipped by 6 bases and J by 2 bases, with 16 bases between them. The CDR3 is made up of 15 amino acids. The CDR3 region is CASSQIRVSNTEAFF. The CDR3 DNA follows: TGTGCCAGCAGCCAAATCCGGGTCTCTAACACTGAAGCTTTCTTT.

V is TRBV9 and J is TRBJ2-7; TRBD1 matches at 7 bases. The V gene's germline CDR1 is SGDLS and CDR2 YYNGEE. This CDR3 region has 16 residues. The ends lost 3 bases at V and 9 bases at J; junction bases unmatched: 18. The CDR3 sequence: CASSASDREYSVRQYF. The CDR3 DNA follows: TGTGCCAGCAGCGCGAGTGACAGGGAGTACTCGGTTCGGCAGTACTTC.

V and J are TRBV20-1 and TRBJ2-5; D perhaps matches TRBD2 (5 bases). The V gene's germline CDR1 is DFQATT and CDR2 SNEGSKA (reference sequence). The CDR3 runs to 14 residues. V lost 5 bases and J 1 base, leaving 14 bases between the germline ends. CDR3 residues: CSARAVQIQETQYF. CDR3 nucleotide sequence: TGCAGTGCTCGAGCGGTACAAATCCAAGAGACCCAGTACTTC.

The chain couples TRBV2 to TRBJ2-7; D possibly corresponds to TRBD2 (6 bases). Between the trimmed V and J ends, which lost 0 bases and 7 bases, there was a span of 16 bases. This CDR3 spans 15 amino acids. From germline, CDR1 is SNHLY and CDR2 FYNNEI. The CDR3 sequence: CASSEALLARGEQYF. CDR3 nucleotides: TGTGCCAGCAGTGAAGCGCTACTAGCCCGGGGGGAGCAGTACTTC.

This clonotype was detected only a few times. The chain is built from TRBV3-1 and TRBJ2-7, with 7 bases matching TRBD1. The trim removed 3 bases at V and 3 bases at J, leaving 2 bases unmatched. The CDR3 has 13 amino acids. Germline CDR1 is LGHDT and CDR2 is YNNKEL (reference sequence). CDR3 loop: CASSQGQIYEQYF. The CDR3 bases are TGTGCCAGCAGCCAGGGACAGATCTACGAGCAGTACTTC.

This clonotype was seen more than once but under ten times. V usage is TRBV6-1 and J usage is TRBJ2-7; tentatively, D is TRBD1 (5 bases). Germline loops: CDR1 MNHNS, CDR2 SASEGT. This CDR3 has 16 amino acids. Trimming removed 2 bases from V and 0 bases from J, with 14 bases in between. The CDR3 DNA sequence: TGTGCCAGCAGTGAAATAGGACACTCGAGCTCCTACGAGCAGTACTTC. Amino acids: CASSEIGHSSSYEQYF.

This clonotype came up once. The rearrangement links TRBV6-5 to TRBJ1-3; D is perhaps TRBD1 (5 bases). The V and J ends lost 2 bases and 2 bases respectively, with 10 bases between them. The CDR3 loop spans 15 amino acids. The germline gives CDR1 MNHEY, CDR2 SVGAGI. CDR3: CASSYGRGPGNTIYF. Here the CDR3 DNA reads TGTGCCAGCAGTTACGGCCGGGGACCTGGAAACACCATATATTTT.

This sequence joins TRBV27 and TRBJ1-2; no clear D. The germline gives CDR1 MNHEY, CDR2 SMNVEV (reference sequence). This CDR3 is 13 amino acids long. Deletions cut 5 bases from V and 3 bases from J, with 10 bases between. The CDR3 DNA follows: TGTGCCAGCAGTCTCTCTGGGGACTATGGCTACACCTTC. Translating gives CASSLSGDYGYTF.